At least ten counts were recorded for the clone carrying this TCR beta chain. Its antigen is undetermined. This CDR3 spans 13 amino acids. Germline V gives CDR1 KGHDR, CDR2 SFDVKD. Trimming took off 2 bases at V and 3 bases at J, with 6 bases between the two ends. These data belong to a study of identical twins. cDNA molecules carried unique molecular identifiers, and template switching added a universal primer site. TCRdb itself ran the 5' RACE reads through MiXCR, one entry per CDR3 protein. The sample lists 300,000 to 400,000 distinct CDR3 sequences, 9% to 15% occurring once. Regarding the study as a whole: Invariant MAIT and iNKT cells may have partly biased zero-insertion analyses. There were fewer insertions in abundant cord blood beta clonotypes, but memory repertoires showed no such pattern.

The data were also submitted as part of a second study, on yellow fever vaccine responses in identical twins. In that study: Convergence reportedly seemed to mark part of the twins' vaccine T cell response, with personalization marking the rest.

This rearrangement joins TRBV24-1 to TRBJ1-2, with D uncertain. Sequenced sample: CD8+ T cells sorted from blood. The TCR originated in a young woman in good health. The CDR3 is CATSDSQYYGYTF. As DNA, the CDR3 is TGTGCCACCAGTGATTCCCAGTACTATGGCTACACCTTC.